This T cell receptor (beta chain) was documented in a study of Graves' ophthalmopathy and Graves' hyperthyroidism. Amplification of the TCR beta CDR3 regions used RNA transcripts (as template). After a first-round RT-PCR with HTBI primers, a second-round multiplex PCR was run. TCRdb ran MiXCR on the multiplex PCR reads and lists one entry per CDR3 protein. Counted here are a few hundred thousand distinct CDR3 sequences, around 20% occurring once; the ten biggest clones make up 1.5% to 2%. Findings of the study overall: In blood appeared most of the expanded thyroid clonotypes whose frequency exceeded 0.001.

A note on this clonotype: Its antigen is not identified.

The germline V gene encodes CDR1 MDHEN and CDR2 SYDVKM. V lost 6 bases and J 4 bases, leaving 13 bases between the germline ends. CDR3 size: 13 residues. Ophthalmopathy donors showed moderate-to-severe activity, CAS ≥3, NOSPECS ≥4 and a duration under 3 months. Certain patients were not enrolled. These were patients with other autoimmune diseases, uncontrolled infections, pregnancy or lactation. The chain links TRBV28 to TRBJ2-7; a possible D gene is TRBD2 (6 bases). Sequenced material: peripheral blood. This TCR was sampled from a woman between 18 and 29 years old with Graves' ophthalmopathy. The CDR3 spells CASRGRPKYEQYF. CDR3 DNA sequence: TGTGCCAGCAGAGGGAGGCCCAAATACGAGCAGTACTTC.